This T cell receptor beta chain is drawn from a study of T-cell reconstitution after alpha-beta-depleted transplantation in children. This clonotype was counted between two and nine times. Unique molecular identifiers were used in preparing the TCRbeta library. TCRdb re-called the PCR reads through MiXCR, storing one row per CDR3 protein. The sample has some 500,000 distinct CDR3 sequences, 18% seen once. This CDR3 has 16 amino acids. V trimming: 1 base; J trimming: 5 bases; junction bases outside the gene matches: 6. The chain employs TRBV12-3 or TRBV12-4 and TRBJ2-2; 8 nucleotides line up with TRBD1. The starting material was PBMCs from the stem cell graft donor, obtained from the stem cell graft. The receptor's source is a human donor who donated a stem cell graft to a child with acute lymphoblastic leukemia. CDR3 nucleotide sequence: TGTGCCAGCAGTTTAGGGGACAGGCTGGGAACCGGGGAGCTGTTTTTT. Its translation is CASSLGDRLGTGELFF.